The clone carrying this TCR beta chain is medium-sized. This specimen belongs to a study of tumor-infiltrating lymphocytes in oesophageal squamous cell carcinoma. Each CDR3 protein gets one entry after TCRdb re-called the PCR reads with MiXCR. The sample lists about 14,000 distinct CDR3 sequences, roughly 44% occurring once. Sequencing was done on a sample of blood. The TCR originated in a male donor with esophageal squamous cell carcinoma.

The CDR3 nucleotides read TGTGCCAGCAGCCTAGCGGGAGTGAACACCGGGGAGCTGTTTTTT. This codes for CASSLAGVNTGELFF. This chain joins TRBV7-3 and TRBJ2-2, with 10 bases identical to TRBD2. This CDR3 is 15 amino acids long. The ends lost 5 bases at V and 1 base at J; junction bases unmatched: 1. The germline V gene encodes CDR1 SGHTA and CDR2 FQGTGA. The whole variable domain, filled in from reference TRBV7-3 and TRBJ2-2, reads GAGVSQTPSNKVTEKGKYVELRCDPISGHTALYWYRQSLGQGPEFLIYFQGTGAADDSGLPNDRFFAVRPEGSVSTLKIQRTERGDSAVYLCASSLAGVNTGELFFGEGSRLTVL.